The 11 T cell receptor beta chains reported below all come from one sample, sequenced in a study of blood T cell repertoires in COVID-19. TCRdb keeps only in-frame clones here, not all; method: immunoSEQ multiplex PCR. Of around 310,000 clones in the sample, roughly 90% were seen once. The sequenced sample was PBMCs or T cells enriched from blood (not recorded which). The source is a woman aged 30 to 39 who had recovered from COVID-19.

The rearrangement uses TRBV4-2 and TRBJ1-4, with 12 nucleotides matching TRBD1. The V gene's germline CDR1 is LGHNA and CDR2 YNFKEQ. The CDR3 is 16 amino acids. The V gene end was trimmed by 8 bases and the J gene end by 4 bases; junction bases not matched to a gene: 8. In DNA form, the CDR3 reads TGTGCCAGCGGAGGGACAGGGGGCATCGTTAATGAAAAACTGTTTTTT. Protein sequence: CASGGTGGIVNEKLFF.

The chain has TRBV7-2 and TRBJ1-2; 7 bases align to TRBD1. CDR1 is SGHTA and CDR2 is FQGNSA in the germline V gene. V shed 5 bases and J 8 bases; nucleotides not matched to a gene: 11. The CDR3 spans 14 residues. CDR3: CASSPGTVLLGYTF. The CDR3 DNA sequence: TGTGCCAGCAGCCCCGGGACAGTGTTATTGGGCTACACCTTC.

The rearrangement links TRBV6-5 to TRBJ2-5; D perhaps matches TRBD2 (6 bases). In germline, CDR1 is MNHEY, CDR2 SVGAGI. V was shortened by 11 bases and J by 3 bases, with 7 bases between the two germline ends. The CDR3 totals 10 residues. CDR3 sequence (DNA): TGTGCCTCGGGAGAAGAGACCCAGTACTTC. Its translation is CASGEETQYF.

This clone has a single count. The CDR3 here is CASSQYTGELFF. Written as DNA, the CDR3 is TGTGCCAGCAGCCAATACACCGGGGAGCTGTTTTTT. The J gene is TRBJ2-2, the V gene TRBV5-6; D is uncertain. The germline V gene has CDR1 SGHDT and CDR2 YYEEEE. V lost 4 bases, J lost 3 bases, and 4 bases lay in between. The CDR3 spans 12 residues.

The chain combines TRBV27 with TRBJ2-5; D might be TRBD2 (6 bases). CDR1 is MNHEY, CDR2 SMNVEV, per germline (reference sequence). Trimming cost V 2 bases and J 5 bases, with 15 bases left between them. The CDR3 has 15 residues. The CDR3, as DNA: TGTGCCAGCAGTTTAAGGGCGGGGATAACGGAGACCCAGTACTTC. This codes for CASSLRAGITETQYF.

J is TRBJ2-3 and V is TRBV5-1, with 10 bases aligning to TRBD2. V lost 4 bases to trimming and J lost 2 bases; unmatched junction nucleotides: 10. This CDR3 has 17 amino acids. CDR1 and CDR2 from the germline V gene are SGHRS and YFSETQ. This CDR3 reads CASSPQGAGGFTDTQYF. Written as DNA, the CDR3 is TGCGCCAGCAGCCCTCAGGGAGCGGGAGGGTTCACAGATACGCAGTATTTT.

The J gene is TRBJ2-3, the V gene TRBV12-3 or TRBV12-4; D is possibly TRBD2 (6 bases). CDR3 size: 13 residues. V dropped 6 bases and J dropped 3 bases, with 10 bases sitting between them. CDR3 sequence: CASSLSGTDTQYF. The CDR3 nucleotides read TGTGCCAGCAGCCTTAGCGGAACAGATACGCAGTATTTT.

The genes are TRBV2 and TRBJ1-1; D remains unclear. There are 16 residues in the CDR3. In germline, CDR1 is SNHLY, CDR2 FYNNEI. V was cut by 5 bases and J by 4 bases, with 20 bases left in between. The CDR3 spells CASSPIRAQEGTEAFF. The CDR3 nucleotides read TGTGCCAGCAGTCCTATCCGGGCCCAGGAGGGCACTGAAGCTTTCTTT.

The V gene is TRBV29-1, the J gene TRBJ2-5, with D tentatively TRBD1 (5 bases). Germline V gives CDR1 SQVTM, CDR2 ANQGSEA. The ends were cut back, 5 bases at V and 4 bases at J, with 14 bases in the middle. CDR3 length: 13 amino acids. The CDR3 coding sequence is TGCAGCGTTTCCCCCCAGGGTTTAGAGACCCAGTACTTC. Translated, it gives CSVSPQGLETQYF.

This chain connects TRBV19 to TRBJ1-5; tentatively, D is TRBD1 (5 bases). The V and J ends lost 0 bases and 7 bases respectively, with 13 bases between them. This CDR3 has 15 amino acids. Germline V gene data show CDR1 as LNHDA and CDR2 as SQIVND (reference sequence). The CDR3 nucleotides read TGTGCCAGTAGTATAGATAGTAGGGGAGGCCAGCCCCAGCATTTT. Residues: CASSIDSRGGQPQHF.

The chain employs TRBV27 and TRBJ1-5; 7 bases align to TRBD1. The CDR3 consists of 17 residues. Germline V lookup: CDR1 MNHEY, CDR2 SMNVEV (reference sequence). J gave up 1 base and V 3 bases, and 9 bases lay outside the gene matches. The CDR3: CASSLARGRGSNQPQHF. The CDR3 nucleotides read TGTGCCAGCAGTTTGGCGAGGGGGCGTGGGAGCAATCAGCCCCAGCATTTT.